These 13 T cell receptor beta chains were all obtained from the same sample, sequenced in a study of T cell responses to AZD1222 COVID-19 vaccine. The assay was immunoSEQ multiplex PCR, and TCRdb's table has in-frame clones only and misses some. This repertoire shows 130,000 or so clones, around nine tenths found once; its top ten account for 6.9%. The sequenced sample was peripheral blood, obtained on day 0 of AZD1222 vaccination. These receptors came from an adult in good health.

The chain uses TRBV4-3 and TRBJ2-1, with 8 bases fitting TRBD1. From germline, CDR1 is LGHNA and CDR2 YSLEER. Trimming took 1 base from V and 6 from J; bases not matched to a gene: 2. This CDR3 comprises 14 residues. CDR3 in DNA: TGCGCCAGCAGCCAAGTCACAGGGGGCAATGAGCAGTTCTTC. Translated, it gives CASSQVTGGNEQFF.

The V and J genes are TRBV24-1 and TRBJ1-2; no reliable D call. The CDR3 sequence is 14 residues long. Germline V gene lookup returns CDR1 KGHDR and CDR2 SFDVKD. Deletions cut 2 bases from V and 2 bases from J, with 8 bases between. The CDR3 loop reads CATSDSKGNYGYTF. The CDR3 nucleotides are TGTGCCACCAGTGATTCTAAAGGGAACTATGGCTACACCTTC.

The chain carries TRBV4-1 and TRBJ1-1, with D perhaps matching TRBD1 (5 bases). The V and J ends lost 1 base and 6 bases respectively, with 12 bases between them. Germline V gives CDR1 MGHRA, CDR2 YSYEKL. The CDR3 totals 14 residues. The CDR3 DNA follows: TGCGCCAGCAGCCAAGTTCGGGACCTTCCTGAAGCTTTCTTT. This codes for CASSQVRDLPEAFF.

The CDR3: CASSLGDTQYF. CDR3 DNA sequence: TGTGCCAGCAGCTTGGGAGATACGCAGTATTTT. The rearrangement links TRBV5-6 to TRBJ2-3, with no clear D. The CDR3 covers 11 residues. Germline CDR1 is SGHDT and CDR2 is YYEEEE. V shed 0 bases and J shed 5 bases, with 1 base lying between them. The whole variable domain, filled in from reference TRBV5-6 and TRBJ2-3, reads DAGVTQSPTHLIKTRGQQVTLRCSPKSGHDTVSWYQQALGQGPQFIFQYYEEEERQRGNFPDRFSGHQFPNYSSELNVNALLLGDSALYLCASSLGDTQYFGPGTRLTVL.

The gene calls are TRBV6-5 and TRBJ1-1; D is uncertain. This CDR3 spans 14 amino acids. V gave up 8 bases and J gave up 1 base, with 14 bases separating them. Germline V gene lookup returns CDR1 MNHEY and CDR2 SVGAGI. The CDR3 here is CASSPWPANTEAFF. The CDR3 bases are TGTGCCAGCTCACCTTGGCCCGCGAACACTGAAGCTTTCTTT.

The rearrangement joins TRBV4-3 to TRBJ2-1; 10 nucleotides agree with TRBD2. Trimming took 4 bases from V and 4 from J; bases not matched to a gene: 7. Germline CDR1 LGHNA, CDR2 YSLEER. The CDR3 consists of 16 residues. CDR3 in DNA: TGCGCCAGCAGCCGCGTACTAGCGGGGATATACAATGAGCAGTTCTTC. The encoded protein is CASSRVLAGIYNEQFF.

The chain is built from TRBV6-1 and TRBJ2-7; tentatively, D is TRBD2 (6 bases). Germline CDR1 MNHNS, CDR2 SASEGT. The CDR3 has 15 amino acids. Trimming took 2 bases from V and 2 from J, leaving 13 bases between them. CDR3 bases: TGTGCCAGCAGTGAATTGGGGACTCCTCCCTACGAGCAGTACTTC. This gives the protein CASSELGTPPYEQYF.

The J gene is TRBJ2-1, the V gene TRBV29-1, with 9 bases that match TRBD1. Germline V gene sequence: CDR1 SQVTM, CDR2 ANQGSEA. CDR3 length equals 15 residues. J lost 4 bases, V lost 0 bases, and 4 bases had no gene match. The CDR3 DNA sequence: TGCAGCGTTGAAGATTACAGGGGGCTATACAATGAGCAGTTCTTC. It specifies CSVEDYRGLYNEQFF.

This chain uses TRBV30 with TRBJ2-2; D is uncertain. The ends were cut back, 0 bases at V and 6 bases at J, with 8 bases in the middle. The CDR3 is 13 amino acids. Germline lookup yields CDR1 GTSNPN and CDR2 SVGIG (reference sequence). The CDR3: CAWSVVVSGELFF. The CDR3 DNA reads TGTGCCTGGAGTGTTGTGGTGTCCGGGGAGCTGTTTTTT.

The V gene is TRBV19, the J gene TRBJ2-7, with 11 bases matching TRBD1. The CDR3 spans 16 residues. V trimming: 4 bases; J trimming: 6 bases; junction bases outside the gene matches: 11. Germline V gene data show CDR1 as LNHDA and CDR2 as SQIVND (reference sequence). CDR3 residues: CASSRRTGGGGLEQYF. The CDR3 nucleotides are TGTGCCAGTAGTAGAAGGACAGGGGGCGGAGGCCTCGAGCAGTACTTC.

This sequence joins TRBV12-3 or TRBV12-4 and TRBJ1-1; no reliable D call. The CDR3 is made up of 13 amino acids. The germline V and J ends were trimmed by 3 bases and 4 bases, with 9 bases remaining between them. Written as DNA, the CDR3 is TGTGCCAGCAGTTTTCGGGGTAGCACTGAAGCTTTCTTT. Translating it yields CASSFRGSTEAFF.

This chain uses TRBV6-2 or TRBV6-3 with TRBJ1-1, with a possible D match to TRBD1 (5 bases). Trimming stripped 2 bases from V and 0 bases from J, with 13 bases between. Per germline, CDR1 MNHEY and CDR2 SVGEGT. The CDR3 sequence is 16 residues long. The CDR3 coding sequence is TGTGCCAGCAGTTACCCCTTGGGACCGCTGAACACTGAAGCTTTCTTT. The encoded protein is CASSYPLGPLNTEAFF.

CDR3 sequence: CASSSATPSSYGYTF. The CDR3 nucleotides are TGTGCCAGCAGCTCCGCTACCCCATCGTCCTATGGCTACACCTTC. J is TRBJ1-2 and V is TRBV11-2, with no clear D. This CDR3 has 15 amino acids. Trimming left V 4 bases short and J 4 bases short, with 16 bases between. Germline V gene lookup returns CDR1 SGHAT and CDR2 FQNNGV. Full variable domain (rest looked up from reference TRBV11-2 and TRBJ1-2): EAGVAQSPRYKIIEKRQSVAFWCNPISGHATLYWYQQILGQGPKLLIQFQNNGVVDDSQLPKDRFSAERLKGVDSTLKIQPAKLEDSAVYLCASSSATPSSYGYTFGSGTRLTVV.